The 22 T cell receptor beta chains below come from one sample, sequenced in a study of read filtering for tumor transcriptome and immune sequencing. From around 0.4 ug of RNA, a library with molecular barcoded alpha/delta and beta/gamma adaptors was made. One entry per CDR3 protein results from TCRdb running MiXCR on the reads. The sample lists 35,000 to 40,000 distinct CDR3 sequences; around 15% were seen once. The specimen was a population of CD138-negative cells sorted from bone marrow. The receptors stem from a donor at least 40 years old with multiple myeloma.

This clonotype was observed many times. The genes are TRBV4-3 and TRBJ1-6, with D unclear. Between the trimmed V and J ends, which lost 1 base and 4 bases, there was a span of 5 bases. The CDR3 runs to 14 residues. Germline lookup yields CDR1 LGHNA and CDR2 YSLEER. CDR3 in amino acids: CASSQVGYNSPLHF. The CDR3 DNA reads TGCGCCAGCAGCCAAGTAGGGTATAATTCACCCCTCCACTTT.

This clonotype appeared many times. The chain combines TRBV7-6 with TRBJ2-1; maybe TRBD2 (5 bases). This CDR3 comprises 15 residues. The V end was cut by 3 bases, the J end by 8 bases, with 17 bases between. Germline V gives CDR1 SGHVS, CDR2 FNYEAQ. The CDR3: CASSFGFRGFDEQFF. CDR3 in DNA: TGTGCCAGCAGCTTTGGTTTTAGAGGGTTCGATGAGCAGTTCTTC.

This clonotype was found many times. This sequence joins TRBV20-1 and TRBJ2-3, with TRBD2 matching over 8 bases. The CDR3 consists of 14 residues. CDR1 and CDR2 from the germline V gene are DFQATT and SNEGSKA (reference sequence). Trimming cost V 1 base and J 6 bases; bases outside gene matches: 6. DNA of the CDR3: TGCAGTGCTAGAGTTAGCGGGGCCCACGATACGCAGTATTTT. Its protein product is CSARVSGAHDTQYF.

In this sample, this clonotype turned up a few times. Possible read error: a much larger clone is one base away. The chain couples TRBV7-9 to TRBJ2-1; 12 bases align to TRBD2. Germline V CDR1 and CDR2: SEHNR, FQNEAQ (reference sequence). This CDR3 contains 14 residues. V lost 11 bases and J lost 6; bases outside the gene matches: 8. CDR3 nucleotides: TGTGCCGTCTCACTAGCGGGGGGCAGCAATGAGCAGTTCTTC. Its protein product is CAVSLAGGSNEQFF.

As concerns this clonotype: A single base is all that separates this from a far larger clone, so a read error is likely. The CDR3 does not close with the conserved phenylalanine or tryptophan, likely indicating a read error. The chain recombines TRBV7-3 with TRBJ2-1; D gene uncertain. Germline CDR1 SGHTA, CDR2 FQGTGA. The CDR3 covers 15 residues. V lost 2 bases, J lost 1 base, and 9 bases lay in between. The CDR3 loop is CASSLAWGSYNEQFL. CDR3 sequence (DNA): TGTGCCAGCAGCTTAGCGTGGGGTTCCTACAATGAGCAGTTCCTC.

This clonotype was recorded a few times. The chain is built from TRBV6-1 and TRBJ1-1; D unclear. This CDR3 spans 9 amino acids. Per the germline V gene, CDR1 is MNHNS and CDR2 is SASEGT. V was clipped by 11 bases and J by 14 bases, with 15 bases between them. CDR3: CAAENRAFF. Written as DNA, the CDR3 is TGTGCCGCCGAAAATAGAGCCTTCTTT.

This clonotype has at least ten counts. The rearrangement joins TRBV7-9 to TRBJ2-6, with D possibly matching TRBD2 (5 bases). CDR3 length equals 15 residues. V was trimmed by 0 bases and J by 2 bases, leaving 5 bases between them. Germline V CDR1 and CDR2: SEHNR, FQNEAQ (reference sequence). CDR3: CASSLAGAGANVLTF. CDR3 in DNA: TGTGCCAGCAGCTTAGCCGGGGCTGGGGCCAACGTCCTGACTTTC.

This clonotype was counted at least ten times. V and J are TRBV20-1 and TRBJ2-2; TRBD1 matches at 7 bases. Germline CDR1 reads DFQATT; CDR2 reads SNEGSKA (reference sequence). Trimming took 2 bases from V and 2 from J; bases not matched to a gene: 5. The CDR3 length is 15 residues. This CDR3 is CSARPGQINTGELFF. The CDR3, as DNA: TGCAGTGCTAGACCGGGACAGATCAACACCGGGGAGCTGTTTTTT.

This clonotype came up a few times. The chain carries TRBV18 and TRBJ2-3; D gene uncertain. CDR3 length equals 12 residues. Germline V gene sequence: CDR1 KGHSH, CDR2 LQKENI. The V gene lost 4 bases and the J gene lost 5 bases, with 7 bases spanning the gap. The CDR3 DNA reads as TGTGCCAGCTCACAGGTCGGAGATACGCAGTATTTT. It yields the protein CASSQVGDTQYF. Looking up the rest from reference TRBV18 and TRBJ2-3 gives the full variable domain: NAGVMQNPRHLVRRRGQEARLRCSPMKGHSHVYWYRQLPEEGLKFMVYLQKENIIDESGMPKERFSAEFPKEGPSILRIQQVVRGDSAAYFCASSQVGDTQYFGPGTRLTVL.

This clonotype was seen at least ten times. The V call is TRBV20-1, the J call TRBJ2-1, with D possibly matching TRBD2 (6 bases). V lost 4 bases and J 3 bases, leaving 16 bases between the germline ends. CDR3 size: 15 residues. Germline-derived CDR1 and CDR2 are DFQATT and SNEGSKA (reference sequence). The CDR3 bases are TGCAGTGCTAAGGTGGGGGGATACATCTACAATGAGCAGTTCTTC. It specifies CSAKVGGYIYNEQFF.

The chain combines TRBV20-1 with TRBJ2-2, with a possible D match to TRBD2 (5 bases). The CDR3 is 13 amino acids. Trimming removed 6 bases from V and 1 base from J, with 9 bases in between. From germline, CDR1 is DFQATT and CDR2 SNEGSKA (reference sequence). The CDR3 bases are TGCAGTGCAGCCGGGAAGAACACCGGGGAGCTGTTTTTT. Translated, it gives CSAAGKNTGELFF.

Turning to this clonotype: This may come from a read error, since a much larger clone is one base off. The chain carries TRBV18 and TRBJ1-2, with D possibly matching TRBD1 (5 bases). Germline-derived CDR1 and CDR2 are KGHSH and LQKENI. The CDR3 is made up of 15 amino acids. Trimming pared 3 bases from V and 1 base from J, leaving 12 bases between. CDR3 coding DNA: TGTGCCAGCTCACCTGCCGAGGGGATTAACTATGGCTACACCTTC. It encodes CASSPAEGINYGYTF.

In its sample, this clonotype was seen a few times. The V call is TRBV11-1, the J call TRBJ1-1; 8 bases align to TRBD1. J lost 0 bases, V lost 1 base, and 10 bases had no gene match. CDR1 and CDR2 (germline): SGHAT, FQDESV (reference sequence). The CDR3 covers 18 residues. CDR3 in DNA: TGTGCCAGCAGCTTAGTCCTCGGACAGGGAGGAATGAACACTGAAGCTTTCTTT. Amino acids: CASSLVLGQGGMNTEAFF.

This clonotype was observed many times. The chain has TRBV6-2 or TRBV6-3 and TRBJ2-1; TRBD2 matches at 13 bases. Germline V gene sequence: CDR1 MNHEY, CDR2 SVGEGT. Losses at the gene ends were 4 bases for V and 4 bases for J; bases not matched to a gene: 7. The CDR3 has 17 residues. As DNA, the CDR3 is TGTGCCAGCAGTTCGCGGACTAGCGGGGGCCATTACAATGAGCAGTTCTTC. Amino acids: CASSSRTSGGHYNEQFF.

This clonotype was seen at least ten times. The chain is built from TRBV7-2 and TRBJ2-2; no definite D call. The CDR3 totals 13 residues. The germline V gene has CDR1 SGHTA and CDR2 FQGNSA. V was shortened by 5 bases and J by 6 bases, with 10 bases between the two germline ends. The CDR3: CASSPKESGELFF. The CDR3 DNA sequence: TGTGCCAGCAGCCCCAAGGAATCCGGGGAGCTGTTTTTT.

This chain links TRBV30 with TRBJ2-3, with D possibly TRBD1 on 5 matching bases. From germline, CDR1 is GTSNPN and CDR2 SVGIG (reference sequence). The ends were cut back, 8 bases at V and 4 bases at J, with 16 bases in the middle. CDR3 size: 13 residues. DNA of the CDR3: TGTGCCGGAACACAGGAGTTAGCAGATACGCAGTATTTT. Its protein is CAGTQELADTQYF.

This clonotype was observed a handful of times. V gene TRBV2 combines with J gene TRBJ1-6; D gene unclear. The CDR3 sequence is 12 residues long. The germline CDR1 and CDR2 sequences are SNHLY and FYNNEI. V lost 6 bases and J lost 12, with 12 bases in between. CDR3 sequence: CASRTGPIPLHF. The CDR3 DNA follows: TGTGCCAGCAGAACCGGGCCGATACCCCTCCACTTT.

This clonotype has at least ten counts. The chain combines TRBV6-2 or TRBV6-3 with TRBJ2-7; D ambiguous. The germline CDR1 and CDR2 sequences are MNHEY and SVGEGT. The length of the CDR3 is 12 residues. The V and J ends lost 9 bases and 4 bases respectively, with 13 bases between them. The CDR3 nucleotides read TGTGCCAGTTCACCCCAGAGATACGAGCAGTACTTC. Translating gives CASSPQRYEQYF.

This clonotype appeared many times. This chain connects TRBV28 to TRBJ2-1, with 7 nucleotides matching TRBD2. Looked up from germline, CDR1 is MDHEN and CDR2 is SYDVKM. Germline trimming cut 4 bases from V and 4 bases from J; bases unmatched to any gene: 4. CDR3 size: 14 residues. In DNA, the CDR3 is TGTGCCAGCAGTTCCAGCGGGATATACAATGAGCAGTTCTTC. Translating it yields CASSSSGIYNEQFF.

This clonotype was found a few times. This sequence joins TRBV4-1 and TRBJ2-3, with 9 bases matching TRBD2. The ends lost 4 bases at V and 4 bases at J; junction bases unmatched: 15. The V gene's germline CDR1 is MGHRA and CDR2 YSYEKL. There are 18 residues in the CDR3. CDR3 loop: CASSLYPLGGGASDTQYF. The CDR3 nucleotides read TGCGCCAGCAGCCTGTATCCCCTAGGCGGGGGGGCCTCAGATACGCAGTATTTT.

This clonotype was detected only a few times. A much bigger clone sits one base away, suggesting this may be a read error. The CDR3 end shows no conserved phenylalanine or tryptophan, and so a read error is likely. The chain links TRBV18 to TRBJ2-5; TRBD2 agrees at 8 bases. J lost 3 bases, V lost 1 base, and 1 base had no gene match. Germline V gives CDR1 KGHSH, CDR2 LQKENI. The CDR3 is 14 amino acids. CDR3 DNA: TGTGCCAGCTCACCACAGACTAGCGAAGAGACCCAGTACATC. It codes for CASSPQTSEETQYI.

This clonotype was seen at least ten times. A much larger clone differs from this one at a single base, so this may be a read error. The V gene is TRBV4-1, the J gene TRBJ1-4; D uncertain. Germline-derived CDR1 and CDR2 are MGHRA and YSYEKL. This CDR3 has 14 residues. The CDR3 loop is CASSQAALNEKRFF. As DNA, the CDR3 is TGCGCCAGCAGCCAAGCCGCCCTTAATGAAAAACGGTTTTTT.